This entry lists 25 T cell receptor beta chains sequenced from one sample in a study of T cells in women clearing cervical HPV infection. Produced via immunoSEQ multiplex PCR; TCRdb's table is partial and in-frame only. Its listing shows fewer than 40,000 clones. Sequencing used blood buffy coat. The receptor set was obtained from a woman aged 18 to 69 with a cervical HPV16 infection that either progressed to CIN3+ or cleared (not recorded which).

CDR3 protein: CASSVQGNEQFF. CDR3 bases read: TGTGCCAGTAGTGTACAAGGGAATGAG. The chain recombines TRBV19 with TRBJ2-1; D unresolved. The CDR3 extends 3 residues past the end of the read, so its final part is completed from the germline J gene. This CDR3 has 12 residues. Deletions cut 5 bases from V and 7 bases from J, with 9 bases between. Germline V gene sequence: CDR1 LNHDA, CDR2 SQIVND (reference sequence).

On this clone itself: The read stops 3 residues short of the end of the CDR3; the missing end is completed from the germline J gene. This chain connects TRBV7-8 to TRBJ1-5; D possibly corresponds to TRBD1 (5 bases). There are 13 residues in the CDR3. Germline CDR1 SGHVS, CDR2 FQNEAQ. The germline V and J ends were trimmed by 5 bases and 7 bases, with 12 bases remaining between them. This CDR3 reads CASSDQGSQPQHF. The part of the CDR3 DNA that was read is TGTGCCAGCAGCGATCAGGGTTCACAGCCC.

Details on this clone: The read terminates 3 residues before the CDR3 end, so the remaining end is supplied by the germline J gene. The V gene is TRBV10-2, the J gene TRBJ2-3, with TRBD2 as a possible D gene (7 bases). This CDR3 is built from 13 residues. CDR1 and CDR2 from the germline V gene are WSHSY and SAAADI. V lost 10 bases and J lost 4, with 15 bases in between. The CDR3 region is CATTGGPADTQYF. The part of the CDR3 DNA that was read is TGCGCCACCACCGGGGGGCCGGCAGATACG.

On this clone: The sequence runs out 3 residues before the end of the CDR3; the remainder is reconstructed from the germline J gene. The rearrangement joins TRBV6-4 to TRBJ2-3; D may be TRBD2 (6 bases). The germline CDR1 and CDR2 sequences are MRHNA and SNTAGT. The CDR3 extends over 18 amino acids. Trimming cost V 2 bases and J 5 bases, with 23 bases left between them. The part of the CDR3 DNA that was read is TGTGCCAGCAGTGACCCCTTTTCGGGGGTTCGGGAGAGAGATACG. This gives the protein CASSDPFSGVRERDT. The full CDR3 is CASSDPFSGVRERDTQYF.

Remarks on this clone: The read falls 3 residues short of the CDR3 end, and the missing part is taken from the germline J gene. The chain has TRBV5-3 and TRBJ1-5; D ambiguous. TRBV5-3 falls under the ORF class, with uncertain function. This CDR3 region has 11 residues. Trimming removed 5 bases from V and 5 bases from J, with 5 bases in between. Partial CDR3 DNA: TGTGCCAGAAGAAGGGATCAGCCC. Translating gives CARRRDQP. The full CDR3 reads CARRRDQPQHF.

To note about this clone: The read gets to within 3 residues of the CDR3 end, and the germline J gene fills in the rest. The chain uses TRBV19 and TRBJ1-1; maybe TRBD1 (6 bases). This CDR3 is built from 14 residues. Trimming removed 6 bases at V and 2 bases at J, with 13 bases between. Per the germline V gene, CDR1 is LNHDA and CDR2 is SQIVND (reference sequence). Partial CDR3 DNA: TGTGCCAGTAGCCACAGGGCTCGAAACACTGAA. Translating gives CASSHRARNTE. The entire CDR3 sequence reads CASSHRARNTEAFF.

The covered CDR3 bases are TGTGCCAGTAGTAGCGGACAGGCCTTTAATTCACCC. Translating it yields CASSSGQAFNSP. The entire CDR3 protein reads CASSSGQAFNSPLHF. The chain recombines TRBV19 with TRBJ1-6, with 7 bases matching TRBD1. The observed sequence ends 3 residues before the CDR3 terminus, with the missing tail filled in from the germline J gene. Germline V lookup: CDR1 LNHDA, CDR2 SQIVND (reference sequence). Trimming cost V 4 bases and J 6 bases; bases outside gene matches: 6. This CDR3 spans 15 amino acids.

Notes on this clone: The CDR3 end falls 3 residues outside the read, so it is completed with the germline J gene. The chain couples TRBV5-1 to TRBJ2-7, with 7 bases identical to TRBD1. The CDR3 is made up of 16 amino acids. Germline assignment: CDR1 SGHRS and CDR2 YFSETQ. The V gene end was trimmed by 4 bases and the J gene end by 2 bases; junction bases not matched to a gene: 12. CDR3 amino acids: CASSGITGVETYEQYF. CDR3 DNA, as far as it was read: TGCGCCAGCAGCGGCATTACAGGGGTAGAGACCTACGAG.

As to this clone: The read gets to within 3 residues of the CDR3 end, and the germline J gene fills in the rest. The gene calls are TRBV5-6 and TRBJ1-3; TRBD1 aligns across 8 bases. Germline loops: CDR1 SGHDT, CDR2 YYEEEE. The CDR3 runs 15 residues. Trimming removed 3 bases from V and 4 bases from J; junction bases left unmatched: 6. CDR3 sequence reads: CASSYQGAGGNTIYF. CDR3 DNA, as far as it was read: TGTGCCAGCAGCTACCAGGGGGCGGGAGGAAACACC.

About this clone: The CDR3 end lies 3 residues beyond the end of the read and is filled in from the germline J gene. The J gene is TRBJ1-1, the V gene TRBV10-2, with D possibly being TRBD1 (5 bases). Germline V gene lookup returns CDR1 WSHSY and CDR2 SAAADI. CDR3 length: 11 amino acids. Partial CDR3 DNA: TGCGCCAGCAGCCTGGGGAGGGGA. Protein product: CASSLGRG. The entire CDR3 protein reads CASSLGRGAFF.

A note on this clone: The CDR3 extends 3 residues past the end of the read, so its final part is completed from the germline J gene. The gene calls are TRBV7-9 and TRBJ2-3; D remains ambiguous. V was cut by 5 bases and J by 2 bases, with 5 bases left in between. The CDR3 extends over 12 amino acids. The germline V gene encodes CDR1 SEHNR and CDR2 FQNEAQ (reference sequence). Partial CDR3 DNA: TGTGCCAGCAGCCTATACACAGATACG. It is translated as CASSLYTDT. The full CDR3 protein is CASSLYTDTQYF.

To note about this clone: Read data end 3 residues before the CDR3 end; the end is taken from the germline J gene. The chain has TRBV19 and TRBJ1-2; 9 bases match TRBD1. Per the germline V gene, CDR1 is LNHDA and CDR2 is SQIVND (reference sequence). The CDR3 loop spans 13 amino acids. CDR3 sequence reads: CASSIRTGAGYTF. CDR3 bases read: TGTGCCAGTAGTATCAGGACAGGGGCCGGC. The full variable domain, with the rest looked up from reference TRBV19 and TRBJ1-2, is DGGITQSPKYLFRKEGQNVTLSCEQNLNHDAMYWYRQDPGQGLRLIYYSQIVNDFQKGDIAEGYSVSREKKESFPLTVTSAQKNPTAFYLCASSIRTGAGYTFGSGTRLTVV.

Remarks on this clone: The CDR3 goes on 3 residues after the read ends, and that part is filled in from the germline J gene. V and J are TRBV10-3 and TRBJ1-3; 7 positions agree with TRBD1. The ends lost 6 bases at V and 2 bases at J; junction bases unmatched: 4. This CDR3 spans 14 amino acids. The V gene's germline CDR1 is ENHRY and CDR2 SYGVKD. The CDR3 loop reads CAIRGQGAGNTIYF. The part of the CDR3 DNA that was read is TGTGCCATCAGGGGCCAGGGGGCTGGAAACACC.

On this clone itself: Read data end 3 residues before the CDR3 end; the end is taken from the germline J gene. The rearrangement links TRBV20-1 to TRBJ2-1, with 10 bases fitting TRBD2. Germline-derived CDR1 and CDR2 are DFQATT and SNEGSKA (reference sequence). V was clipped by 5 bases and J by 5 bases; unmatched bases: 3. This CDR3 is built from 13 residues. The DNA read from the CDR3 is TGCAGTGCTTCTAGCGGGGGCAACAATGAG. Translated, it gives CSASSGGNNE. The full-length CDR3 reads as CSASSGGNNEQFF.

Concerning this clone itself: With the read ending 3 residues before the CDR3 end, the germline J gene is used to fill in that end. The chain is built from TRBV20-1 and TRBJ1-5; the match to TRBD1 covers 9 bases. After removal of 3 bases from V and 2 bases from J, the junction contained 5 bases not matched to a gene. The germline V gene has CDR1 DFQATT and CDR2 SNEGSKA (reference sequence). The CDR3 consists of 15 residues. The CDR3 bases that were read are TGCAGTGCTAGTACAGGGGGCGGACGCAATCAGCCC. Translating it yields CSASTGGGRNQP. The entire CDR3 is CSASTGGGRNQPQHF.

The DNA read from the CDR3 is TGTGCCAGTAGCCTAGGACGCCCGACTACTATGAACACTGAA. It translates to CASSLGRPTTMNTE. The full CDR3 sequence reads CASSLGRPTTMNTEAFF. V and J are TRBV19 and TRBJ1-1; D uncertain. The observed sequence ends 3 residues before the CDR3 terminus, with the missing tail filled in from the germline J gene. Trimming took 6 bases from V and 0 from J, leaving 20 bases between them. The CDR3 runs to 17 residues. Germline values: CDR1 LNHDA, CDR2 SQIVND (reference sequence).

As regards this clone: Read data end 3 residues before the CDR3 end; the end is taken from the germline J gene. V usage is TRBV7-9 and J usage is TRBJ2-5, with D hard to call. In germline, CDR1 is SEHNR, CDR2 FQNEAQ (reference sequence). V dropped 1 base and J dropped 6 bases, with 6 bases sitting between them. This CDR3 has 12 residues. Partial CDR3 DNA: TGTGCCAGCAGCTTAGGGCGGCAGACC. Amino acid sequence: CASSLGRQT. The full CDR3 reads CASSLGRQTQYF.

Of note for this clone: The read gets to within 3 residues of the CDR3 end, and the germline J gene fills in the rest. The chain joins TRBV19 to TRBJ1-4; TRBD1 matches 7 bases. Germline V gene data show CDR1 as LNHDA and CDR2 as SQIVND (reference sequence). The V segment lost 3 bases and the J segment 4 bases; nucleotides outside the gene matches: 5. The length of the CDR3 is 15 residues. CDR3 amino acids: CASSMKTGNNEKLFF. Incomplete CDR3 DNA: TGTGCCAGTAGTATGAAGACAGGGAATAATGAAAAA. The full variable domain, with the rest looked up from reference TRBV19 and TRBJ1-4, is DGGITQSPKYLFRKEGQNVTLSCEQNLNHDAMYWYRQDPGQGLRLIYYSQIVNDFQKGDIAEGYSVSREKKESFPLTVTSAQKNPTAFYLCASSMKTGNNEKLFFGSGTQLSVL.

As for this clone: Read coverage stops 3 residues before the CDR3 terminus; the germline J gene supplies the remainder. The chain couples TRBV2 to TRBJ2-3; the match to TRBD2 covers 8 bases. V was clipped by 11 bases and J by 0 bases; unmatched bases: 7. Germline loops: CDR1 SNHLY, CDR2 FYNNEI. This CDR3 is 14 amino acids long. The DNA read from the CDR3 is TGTGCCTCCCAACTAGCGGCCAGCACAGATACG. Its translation: CASQLAASTDT. The entire CDR3 protein reads CASQLAASTDTQYF.

Regarding this clone: Read coverage stops 3 residues before the CDR3 terminus; the germline J gene supplies the remainder. V is TRBV5-1 and J is TRBJ2-7; no clear D gene. There are 13 residues in the CDR3. The V and J ends lost 1 base and 0 bases respectively, with 5 bases between them. Germline CDR1 reads SGHRS; CDR2 reads YFSETQ. The CDR3 spells CASSLQDSYEQYF. CDR3 DNA (partial): TGCGCCAGCAGCTTGCAGGACTCCTACGAG.

About this clone: The missing CDR3 end, 3 residues past where the read stops, is filled in from the germline J gene. The rearrangement joins TRBV11-2 to TRBJ2-1; a possible D gene is TRBD2 (6 bases). Trimming took 4 bases from V and 8 from J, leaving 18 bases between them. CDR1 is SGHAT, CDR2 FQNNGV, per germline. CDR3 length: 15 amino acids. CDR3 amino acids: CASSSSLAQGYEQFF. CDR3 DNA (partial): TGTGCCAGCAGCTCCTCACTAGCCCAGGGCTATGAG. Looking up the rest from reference TRBV11-2 and TRBJ2-1 gives the full variable domain: EAGVAQSPRYKIIEKRQSVAFWCNPISGHATLYWYQQILGQGPKLLIQFQNNGVVDDSQLPKDRFSAERLKGVDSTLKIQPAKLEDSAVYLCASSSSLAQGYEQFFGPGTRLTVL.

With regard to this clone: The read ends 3 residues before the CDR3 terminus; that terminus is restored from the germline J gene. The J gene is TRBJ1-6, the V gene TRBV19, with TRBD1 as a possible D gene (6 bases). Trimming removed 3 bases at V and 8 bases at J, with 14 bases between. Germline CDR1 reads LNHDA; CDR2 reads SQIVND (reference sequence). This CDR3 contains 15 residues. CDR3 DNA, as far as it was read: TGTGCCAGTAGTATTGTCAGGGGCCCCCATTCACCC. Encoded protein: CASSIVRGPHSP. The entire CDR3 protein reads CASSIVRGPHSPLHF. Full variable domain (outside the CDR3, taken from reference TRBV19 and TRBJ1-6): DGGITQSPKYLFRKEGQNVTLSCEQNLNHDAMYWYRQDPGQGLRLIYYSQIVNDFQKGDIAEGYSVSREKKESFPLTVTSAQKNPTAFYLCASSIVRGPHSPLHFGNGTRLTVT.

The CDR3 sequence is CASSENNSGGSPLHF. The CDR3 DNA, read in part, is TGTGCCAGCAGTGAAAATAACAGTGGAGGTTCACCC. The chain joins TRBV2 to TRBJ1-6; D not certain. The read ends 3 residues before the CDR3 terminus; that terminus is restored from the germline J gene. Germline CDR1 and CDR2: SNHLY and FYNNEI. The V end lost 2 bases, the J end lost 9 bases, and 14 bases lay between the germline ends. The CDR3 covers 15 residues.

Notes on this clone: The CDR3 end is not reached by the read, which stops 3 residues before it; the germline J gene fills it in. The chain has TRBV20-1 and TRBJ1-5; 8 bases line up with TRBD1. CDR1 and CDR2 from the germline V gene are DFQATT and SNEGSKA (reference sequence). The CDR3 has 16 amino acids. V shed 1 base, J shed 5 bases, and the junction held 10 bases outside the gene matches. The CDR3 here is CSARVKGGQGDQPQHF. Partial CDR3 DNA: TGCAGTGCTAGAGTCAAGGGAGGACAGGGCGATCAGCCC.

As to this clone: The CDR3 is cut off 3 residues early in the read; its end comes from the germline J gene. The chain joins TRBV5-5 to TRBJ1-5; D ambiguous. Germline V gene sequence: CDR1 SGHKS, CDR2 YYEKEE (reference sequence). The CDR3 sequence is 14 residues long. Trimming left V 1 base short and J 3 bases short, with 8 bases between. The chain's CDR3 is CASSLFGPNQPQHF. CDR3 bases read: TGTGCCAGCAGCTTGTTTGGCCCCAATCAGCCC.